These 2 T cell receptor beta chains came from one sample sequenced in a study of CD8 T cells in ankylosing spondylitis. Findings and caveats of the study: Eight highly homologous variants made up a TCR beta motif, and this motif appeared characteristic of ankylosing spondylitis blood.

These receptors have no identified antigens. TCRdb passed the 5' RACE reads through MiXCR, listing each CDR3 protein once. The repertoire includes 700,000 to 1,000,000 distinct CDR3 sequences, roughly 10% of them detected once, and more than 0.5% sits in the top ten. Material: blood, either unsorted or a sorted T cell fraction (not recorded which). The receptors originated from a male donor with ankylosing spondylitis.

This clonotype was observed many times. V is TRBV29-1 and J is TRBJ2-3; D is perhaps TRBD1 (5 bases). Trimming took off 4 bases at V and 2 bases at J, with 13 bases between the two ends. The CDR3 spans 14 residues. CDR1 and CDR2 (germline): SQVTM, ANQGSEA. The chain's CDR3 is CSVAGRAATDTQYF. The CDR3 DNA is TGCAGCGTTGCAGGGCGCGCCGCCACAGATACGCAGTATTTT.

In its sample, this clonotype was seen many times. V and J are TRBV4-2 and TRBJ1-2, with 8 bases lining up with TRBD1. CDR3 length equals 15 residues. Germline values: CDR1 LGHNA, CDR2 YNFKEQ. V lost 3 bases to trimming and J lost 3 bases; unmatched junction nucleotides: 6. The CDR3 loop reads CASSHAGGAYYGYTF. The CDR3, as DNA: TGTGCCAGCAGCCATGCAGGGGGCGCTTACTATGGCTACACCTTC.